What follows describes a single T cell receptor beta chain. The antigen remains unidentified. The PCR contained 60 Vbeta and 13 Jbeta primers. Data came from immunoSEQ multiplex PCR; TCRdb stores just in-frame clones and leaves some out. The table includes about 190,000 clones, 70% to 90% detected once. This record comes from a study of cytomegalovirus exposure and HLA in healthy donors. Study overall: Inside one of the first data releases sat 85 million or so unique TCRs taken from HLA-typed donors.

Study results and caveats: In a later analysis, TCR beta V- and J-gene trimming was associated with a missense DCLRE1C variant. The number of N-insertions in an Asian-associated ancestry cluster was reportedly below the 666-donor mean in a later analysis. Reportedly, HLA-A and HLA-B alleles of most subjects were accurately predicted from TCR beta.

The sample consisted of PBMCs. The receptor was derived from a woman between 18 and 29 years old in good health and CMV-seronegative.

Here the CDR3 reads CASSWGGTLSYEQYF. Written as DNA, the CDR3 is TGTGCCAGCAGCTGGGGAGGGACCCTCTCCTACGAGCAGTACTTC. V usage is TRBV5-5 and J usage is TRBJ2-7, with 7 bases fitting TRBD2. The CDR3 runs to 15 residues. V lost 3 bases and J lost 0; bases outside the gene matches: 6. Per the germline V gene, CDR1 is SGHKS and CDR2 is YYEKEE (reference sequence).